Listed below are T cell receptor beta chains from one sample, sequenced in a study of T-cell reconstitution after alpha-beta-depleted transplantation in children. From the PCR reads, TCRdb called clonotypes with MiXCR, one entry per CDR3 protein. The table has just under 250,000 distinct CDR3 sequences, roughly 25% seen once. The specimen was PBMCs, collected before TCRalphabeta/CD19-depleted stem cell transplant. These receptor sequences come from a girl aged 2-10 years with Fanconi anemia, due to receive a stem cell transplant. Each CDR3 is given with its conserved first and last residue. A D gene is named only where the DNA matches it firmly. Only part of the rows carry a size: once, few, many, or a class if the clone is expanded.

TRBV12-3/TRBV12-4	NA	TRBJ2-6	NA	CASSLGRRLVGGANVLTF	TGTGCCAGCAGTTTAGGCAGGCGGCTCGTCGGTGGGGCCAACGTCCTGACTTTC
TRBV7-2	many	TRBJ2-7	NA	CASSLAQIYEQYF	TGTGCCAGCAGCTTAGCACAGATCTACGAGCAGTACTTC
TRBV10-3	NA	TRBJ2-7	TRBD2	CAISVGTSAYEQYF	TGTGCCATCAGTGTGGGGACTAGCGCCTACGAGCAGTACTTC
TRBV20-1	few	TRBJ2-7	NA	CSASGLTYEQYF	TGCAGTGCTAGTGGGCTTACCTACGAGCAGTACTTC
TRBV29-1	many	TRBJ2-2	TRBD2	CSVGLAGNTGELFF	TGCAGCGTGGGACTAGCGGGGAACACCGGGGAGCTGTTTTTT
TRBV29-1	many	TRBJ2-1	TRBD2	CSVSSGGLDEQFF	TGCAGCGTTTCTAGCGGGGGCTTGGATGAGCAGTTCTTC
TRBV12-3/TRBV12-4	NA	TRBJ2-7	NA	CASTPKDVGGEQYF	TGTGCCAGCACTCCTAAGGACGTTGGGGGCGAGCAGTACTTC
TRBV7-9	many	TRBJ2-2	NA	CASSLSVEPQLTGELFF	TGTGCCAGCAGCTTAAGTGTTGAGCCGCAACTCACCGGGGAGCTGTTTTTT
TRBV29-1	many	TRBJ1-4	NA	CSVCGADEKLFF	TGCAGCGTTTGCGGGGCGGATGAAAAACTGTTTTTT
TRBV5-1	few	TRBJ2-1	TRBD2	CASSLVGLGDYNEQFF	TGCGCCAGCAGCTTGGTAGGACTAGGGGATTACAATGAGCAGTTCTTC
TRBV12-3/TRBV12-4	many	TRBJ1-6	TRBD1	CASSLGQLRNSPLHF	TGTGCCAGCAGTTTGGGACAGCTCAGAAATTCACCCCTCCACTTT
TRBV6-5	many	TRBJ1-5	NA	CASSLRGGNQPQHF	TGTGCCAGCAGTTTAAGGGGGGGCAATCAGCCCCAGCATTTT
TRBV6-1	few	TRBJ2-1	NA	CASSEGVDNEQFF	TGTGCCAGCAGTGAGGGGGTCGACAATGAGCAGTTCTTC
TRBV5-6	NA	TRBJ2-1	TRBD1	CASSQWRDREFF	TGTGCCAGCAGTCAGTGGCGGGACAGGGAGTTCTTC
TRBV29-1	few	TRBJ2-7	TRBD1	CSVLVRTGGLYEQYF	TGCAGCGTTCTGGTACGGACAGGGGGCCTCTACGAGCAGTACTTC
TRBV28	few	TRBJ1-2	NA	CASSLVQEDGYTF	TGTGCCAGCAGTTTGGTACAGGAGGATGGCTACACCTTC
TRBV20-1	many	TRBJ2-3	TRBD2	CSALYVGGADTQYF	TGCAGTGCCCTGTATGTGGGAGGGGCAGATACGCAGTATTTT
TRBV3-1	NA	TRBJ1-1	NA	CASSQRGRNTEAFF	TGTGCCAGCAGCCAACGGGGCAGGAACACTGAAGCTTTCTTT
TRBV5-1	many	TRBJ2-7	TRBD2	CASSLWAGGYDEQYF	TGCGCCAGCAGCTTATGGGCGGGGGGCTATGACGAGCAGTACTTC
TRBV27	NA	TRBJ2-7	NA	CASSSAGYQQYF	TGTGCCAGCAGTTCGGCAGGGTATCAGCAGTACTTC
TRBV20-1	few	TRBJ1-5	NA	CSARLDLDQPQHF	TGCAGTGCTAGATTGGATCTTGATCAGCCCCAGCATTTT
TRBV7-9	NA	TRBJ2-5	NA	CASSFGGTRAF	TGTGCCAGCAGCTTTGGAGGCACCCGGGCCTTC
TRBV27	few	TRBJ1-2	NA	CASSEGISYGYTF	TGTGCCAGCAGTGAAGGGATTTCCTATGGCTACACCTTC
TRBV12-3/TRBV12-4	many	TRBJ2-3	NA	CASSLIRDLTDTQYF	TGTGCCAGCAGTTTAATCAGGGACCTCACAGATACGCAGTATTTT
TRBV2	NA	TRBJ2-1	NA	CASSVRSEQFF	TGTGCCAGCAGTGTGAGGTCAGAGCAGTTCTTC
TRBV12-3/TRBV12-4	many	TRBJ2-1	NA	CASLTQGHGEQFF	TGTGCCAGTCTTACCCAGGGACACGGTGAGCAGTTCTTC
TRBV7-9	many	TRBJ2-7	NA	CASSPSRESYEQYF	TGTGCCAGCAGCCCATCCAGGGAATCCTACGAGCAGTACTTC
TRBV18	few	TRBJ2-7	NA	CASSLTGTVSYEQYF	TGTGCCAGCTCACTAACCGGGACGGTCTCCTACGAGCAGTACTTC
TRBV29-1	NA	TRBJ2-3	NA	CSVEYSKPDTQYF	TGCAGCGTTGAGTATTCGAAGCCAGATACGCAGTATTTT
TRBV29-1	NA	TRBJ1-1	NA	CSVDRIEAFF	TGCAGCGTTGATCGGATTGAAGCTTTCTTT
TRBV28	NA	TRBJ2-1	TRBD2	CASSLRLASNEQFF	TGTGCCAGCAGTCTGAGACTAGCCTCGAATGAGCAGTTCTTC
TRBV20-1	NA	TRBJ1-5	TRBD1	CSAGTGPSNQPQHF	TGCAGTGCTGGGACAGGGCCTTCCAATCAGCCCCAGCATTTT
TRBV12-3/TRBV12-4	many	TRBJ1-2	NA	CASSTLTGYGYTF	TGTGCCAGCAGTACCCTTACGGGGTATGGCTACACCTTC
TRBV11-2	NA	TRBJ2-1	TRBD2	CASSLDHSGVYNEQFF	TGTGCCAGCAGCCTAGATCACAGCGGGGTCTACAATGAGCAGTTCTTC
TRBV29-1	NA	TRBJ1-2	NA	CSVGAERGPYGYTF	TGCAGCGTGGGGGCGGAGAGAGGACCCTATGGCTACACCTTC
TRBV3-1	many	TRBJ2-3	TRBD1	CASSQDGQGSLVTDTQYF	TGTGCCAGCAGCCAAGACGGACAGGGAAGTCTTGTCACAGATACGCAGTATTTT